This section outlines one T cell receptor (beta chain) sequence together with its context. Its antigen is as yet unknown. The record originates from a study of cytomegalovirus exposure and HLA in healthy donors. Regarding the study as a whole: Researchers reported that a few CMV-associated chains were confirmed in vitro as CMV antigen-specific. In the roughly 130 validation repertoires, a later analysis found that first-cohort TCR clusters tended to co-occur.

TCRdb keeps only in-frame clones here, not all; method: immunoSEQ multiplex PCR. The sample records 150,000 or so clones, about 94% being singletons. The V gene's germline CDR1 is MNHEY and CDR2 SVGAGI. This CDR3 contains 13 residues. Trimming cost V 7 bases and J 4 bases, with 11 bases left between them. The donors were part of the roughly 120-subject validation cohort, which stood apart from the roughly 730-subject first cohort. The sequencing input was PBMCs. The sequence came from a young man in good health and CMV-seropositive. The chain carries TRBV6-5 and TRBJ1-5; D uncertain. CDR3 coding DNA: TGTGCCAGCACCCCCTATTATAATCAGCCCCAGCATTTT. As protein: CASTPYYNQPQHF.